This TCR beta chain came from a study of identical twins. V was pared by 0 bases and J by 4 bases, with 16 bases between. This CDR3 has 15 amino acids. Per germline, CDR1 DFQATT and CDR2 SNEGSKA (reference sequence). Via MiXCR, TCRdb re-called the 5' RACE reads, giving one row per CDR3 protein. The sample shows roughly 690,000 distinct CDR3 sequences, less than 25% of them seen only once. Findings and caveats of the study: Conclusions were based on cross-sectional statistical analysis, without following the same donors.

This clonotype was counted only a few times. The antigen is undetermined. These same records also appear under a second study, on T cells expressing NK-cell markers.

Material for sequencing was PBMCs. This clonotype originated in a woman aged 18-29 years in good health. The V call is TRBV20-1, the J call TRBJ2-7; no clear D. The CDR3, as DNA: TGCAGTGCTAGAGAATTGGCAGTCGCGGCGTACGAGCAGTACTTC. This translates into CSARELAVAAYEQYF.